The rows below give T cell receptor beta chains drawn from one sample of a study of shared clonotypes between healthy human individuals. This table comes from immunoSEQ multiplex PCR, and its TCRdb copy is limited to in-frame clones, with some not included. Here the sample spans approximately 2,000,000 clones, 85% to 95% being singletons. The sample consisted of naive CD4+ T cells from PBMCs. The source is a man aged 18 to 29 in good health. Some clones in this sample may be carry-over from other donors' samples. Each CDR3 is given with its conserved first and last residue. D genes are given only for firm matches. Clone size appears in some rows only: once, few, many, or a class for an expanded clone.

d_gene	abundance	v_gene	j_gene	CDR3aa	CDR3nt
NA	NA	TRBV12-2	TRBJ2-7	CASRPGQGAYYEQYF	TGTGCAAGTCGCCCCGGACAGGGGGCATATTACGAGCAGTACTTC
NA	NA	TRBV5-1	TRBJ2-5	CASRQTDRIQETQYF	TGCGCCAGCAGGCAGACCGACAGAATCCAAGAGACCCAGTACTTC
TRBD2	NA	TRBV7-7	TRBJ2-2	CASSNGLAGVAGELFF	TGTGCCAGCAGCAACGGACTAGCGGGAGTGGCCGGGGAGCTGTTTTTT
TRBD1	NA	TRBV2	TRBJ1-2	CASTRDRGTNYGYTF	TGTGCCAGCACTAGGGACAGGGGGACTAACTATGGCTACACCTTC
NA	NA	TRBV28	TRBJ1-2	CASSSPPQEIYGYTF	TGTGCCAGCAGTTCCCCCCCACAGGAGATCTATGGCTACACCTTC
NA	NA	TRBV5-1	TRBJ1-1	CASSLLPVNTEAFF	TGCGCCAGCAGCTTGTTACCGGTGAACACTGAAGCTTTCTTT
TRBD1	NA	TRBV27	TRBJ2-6	CASSSETGTGVFHSGANVLTF	TGTGCCAGCAGTTCCGAAACCGGGACAGGGGTCTTCCACTCTGGGGCCAACGTCCTGACTTTC
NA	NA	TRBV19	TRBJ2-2	CASLPGGSYSGELFF	TGTGCCAGTCTCCCCGGGGGCTCGTATTCCGGGGAGCTGTTTTTT
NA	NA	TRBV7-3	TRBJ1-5	CASSFVLTAPQHF	TGTGCCAGCAGCTTCGTCTTAACGGCGCCCCAGCATTTT
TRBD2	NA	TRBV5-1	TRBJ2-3	CASSLALGLAADTQYF	TGCGCCAGCAGCTTGGCCTTGGGCCTAGCGGCCGATACGCAGTATTTT
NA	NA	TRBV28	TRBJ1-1	CASSFFPTSGTEAFF	TGTGCCAGCAGTTTTTTCCCAACTTCTGGTACTGAAGCTTTCTTT
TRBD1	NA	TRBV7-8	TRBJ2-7	CASSLARDRRSYEQYF	TGTGCCAGCAGCTTAGCAAGGGACAGGCGATCCTACGAGCAGTACTTC
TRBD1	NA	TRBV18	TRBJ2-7	CASSQTGVPVEQYF	TGTGCCAGCTCACAGACAGGGGTTCCCGTCGAGCAGTACTTC
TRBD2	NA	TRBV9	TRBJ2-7	CASSVEASGSFHEQYF	TGTGCCAGCAGCGTAGAGGCTAGCGGGAGCTTCCACGAGCAGTACTTC
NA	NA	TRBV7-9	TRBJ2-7	CASSLVDWDPSWYEQYF	TGTGCCAGCAGCTTAGTTGATTGGGACCCCTCTTGGTACGAGCAGTACTTC
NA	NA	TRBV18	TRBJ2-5	CASSASGTGETQYF	TGTGCCAGCTCAGCTTCCGGGACGGGGGAGACCCAGTACTTC
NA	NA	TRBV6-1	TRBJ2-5	CASSTFGARKTQYF	TGTGCCAGCAGTACGTTCGGGGCGCGGAAGACCCAGTACTTC
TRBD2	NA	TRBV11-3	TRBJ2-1	CASSPGGLAANEQFF	TGTGCCAGCAGCCCCGGGGGACTAGCTGCGAATGAGCAGTTCTTC
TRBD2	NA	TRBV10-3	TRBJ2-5	CAISDRAGGPKTQYF	TGTGCCATCAGTGATCGGGCGGGAGGGCCCAAGACCCAGTACTTC
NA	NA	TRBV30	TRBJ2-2	CAWNGGLPNTGELFF	TGTGCCTGGAATGGGGGACTTCCAAACACCGGGGAGCTGTTTTTT
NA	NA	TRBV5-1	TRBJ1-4	CASSSQGANEKLFF	TGCGCCAGCAGCTCACAGGGCGCTAATGAAAAACTGTTTTTT
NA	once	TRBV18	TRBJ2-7	CASSPTYEQYF	TGTGCCAGCTCACCCACCTACGAGCAGTACTTC
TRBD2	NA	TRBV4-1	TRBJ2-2	CASSQPLIRSGVGGGELFF	TGCGCCAGCAGCCAACCCCTAATAAGGAGCGGGGTGGGTGGCGGGGAGCTGTTTTTT
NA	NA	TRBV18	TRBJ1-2	CASSGSYGYTF	TGTGCCAGCTCAGGGTCGTATGGCTACACCTTC
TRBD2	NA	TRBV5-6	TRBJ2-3	CASSLWGGNPPQYF	TGTGCCAGCAGCTTGTGGGGGGGTAACCCGCCGCAGTATTTT
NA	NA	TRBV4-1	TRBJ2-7	CASSQDRGSSSYEQYF	TGCGCCAGCAGCCAAGACCGGGGGTCTAGTTCCTACGAGCAGTACTTC
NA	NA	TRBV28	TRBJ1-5	CASSLWGGGNQPQHF	TGTGCCAGCAGTTTATGGGGAGGGGGCAATCAGCCCCAGCATTTT
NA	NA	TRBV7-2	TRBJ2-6	CASISPPAGANVLTF	TGTGCCAGCATCAGTCCCCCGGCTGGGGCCAACGTCCTGACTTTC
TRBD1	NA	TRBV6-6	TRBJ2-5	CASSQLDREETQYF	TGTGCCAGCAGTCAGCTTGACAGGGAAGAGACCCAGTACTTC
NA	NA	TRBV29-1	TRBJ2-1	CSVDHANEQFF	TGCAGCGTTGATCATGCGAATGAGCAGTTCTTC
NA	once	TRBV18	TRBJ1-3	CASSPSQGPGNTIYF	TGTGCCAGCTCACCATCACAGGGTCCCGGAAACACCATATATTTT
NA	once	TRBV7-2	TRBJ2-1	CASSLVWGNYNEQFF	TGTGCCAGCAGCTTAGTTTGGGGGAATTACAATGAGCAGTTCTTC
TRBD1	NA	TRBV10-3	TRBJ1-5	CATQQTGGSNQPQHF	TGTGCCACCCAGCAGACAGGGGGGAGCAATCAGCCCCAGCATTTT
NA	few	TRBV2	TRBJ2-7	CASSRQWEQYF	TGTGCCAGCAGTCGACAGTGGGAGCAGTACTTC
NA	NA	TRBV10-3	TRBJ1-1	CAISELAGTDFMNTEAFF	TGTGCCATCAGTGAGCTAGCCGGGACGGACTTCATGAACACTGAAGCTTTCTTT
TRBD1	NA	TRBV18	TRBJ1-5	CASSPRSPSSQGYQPQHF	TGTGCCAGCTCACCGAGATCCCCATCCTCACAGGGGTATCAGCCCCAGCATTTT
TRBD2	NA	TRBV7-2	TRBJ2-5	CASSPGLAGGGETQYF	TGTGCCAGCAGCCCAGGACTAGCGGGAGGGGGTGAGACCCAGTACTTC
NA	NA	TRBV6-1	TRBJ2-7	CASMRMIGYEQYF	TGTGCCAGCATGCGAATGATAGGCTACGAGCAGTACTTC
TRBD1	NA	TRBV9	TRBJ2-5	CASSVGQQETQYF	TGTGCCAGCAGCGTGGGACAGCAAGAGACCCAGTACTTC
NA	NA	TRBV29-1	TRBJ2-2	CSAAGTSNTGELFF	TGCAGCGCCGCGGGGACGTCGAACACCGGGGAGCTGTTTTTT
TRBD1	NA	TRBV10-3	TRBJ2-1	CAISELGQGVANEQFF	TGTGCCATCAGTGAGCTGGGTCAGGGGGTGGCGAATGAGCAGTTCTTC
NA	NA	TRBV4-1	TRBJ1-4	CASSPVERLDEKLFF	TGCGCCAGCAGCCCGGTTGAGCGACTAGATGAAAAACTGTTTTTT
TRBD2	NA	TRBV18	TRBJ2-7	CASSPLASGSNTYF	TGTGCCAGCTCACCATTGGCTAGCGGGAGTAATACCTACTTC
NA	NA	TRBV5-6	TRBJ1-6	CASSLDGGYSPLHF	TGTGCCAGCAGCTTGGACGGGGGATATTCACCCCTCCACTTT
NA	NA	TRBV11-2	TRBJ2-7	CASSLAPAAYEQYF	TGTGCCAGCAGCTTAGCGCCAGCGGCCTACGAGCAGTACTTC
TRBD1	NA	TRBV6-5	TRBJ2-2	CASSRTGEGTGELFF	TGTGCCAGCAGTCGGACAGGGGAGGGTACCGGGGAGCTGTTTTTT